The 26 T cell receptor beta chains below come from one sample, sequenced in a study of cytomegalovirus exposure and HLA in healthy donors. Primers: 60 Vbeta forward and 13 Jbeta reverse. The repertoire was sequenced with immunoSEQ multiplex PCR; TCRdb's copy has only in-frame clones and lacks some. The sample has over 150,000 clones; about four fifths are singletons. Input material: PBMCs. These receptor sequences come from a woman between 25 and 40 years old in good health and CMV-seropositive.

This clone occurred a few times. V and J are TRBV6-1 and TRBJ1-5; D is perhaps TRBD1 (6 bases). The CDR3 runs 14 residues. V was trimmed by 5 bases and J by 2 bases, leaving 10 bases between them. CDR1 is MNHNS and CDR2 is SASEGT in the germline V gene. The CDR3 reads CASSLGAGNQPQHF. Here the CDR3 DNA reads TGTGCCAGCAGTTTGGGGGCTGGCAATCAGCCCCAGCATTTT.

The rearrangement uses TRBV10-3 and TRBJ1-1; TRBD1 is a possible D gene (5 bases). The CDR3 has 15 residues. Trimming shortened V by 4 bases and J by 0 bases, and 12 bases separated the two germline ends. Germline assignment: CDR1 ENHRY and CDR2 SYGVKD. In DNA, the CDR3 is TGTGCCATCAGTGCCTCACAGGATATGAACACTGAAGCTTTCTTT. Protein product: CAISASQDMNTEAFF.

This chain joins TRBV9 and TRBJ2-5; 7 bases align to TRBD2. CDR3 length: 14 amino acids. V gave up 3 bases and J gave up 4 bases; unmatched junction bases: 6. CDR1 SGDLS and CDR2 YYNGEE come from the germline V gene. In nucleotides, the CDR3 is TGTGCCAGCAGCGCTCCTAGCGGAGGAGAGACCCAGTACTTC. Encoded protein: CASSAPSGGETQYF.

This rearrangement joins TRBV30 to TRBJ1-6, with TRBD1 matching over 7 bases. After removal of 7 bases from V and 2 bases from J, the junction contained 5 bases not matched to a gene. Germline V gene data show CDR1 as GTSNPN and CDR2 as SVGIG (reference sequence). The CDR3 is 14 residues long. CDR3 DNA sequence: TGTGCCTCCTCTCAGGGGGCCTATAATTCACCCCTCCACTTT. This codes for CASSQGAYNSPLHF.

The chain has TRBV7-2 and TRBJ2-5, with D tentatively TRBD2 (5 bases). Germline V gene sequence: CDR1 SGHTA, CDR2 FQGNSA. This CDR3 contains 15 residues. The V end lost 3 bases, the J end lost 5 bases, and 16 bases lay between the germline ends. The CDR3 nucleotides are TGTGCCAGCAGCTTGGAATCGAGGGCGCGTGAGACCCAGTACTTC. Translating gives CASSLESRARETQYF.

The rearrangement joins TRBV15 to TRBJ2-3; TRBD2 matches at 7 bases. V shed 3 bases and J 4 bases; nucleotides not matched to a gene: 7. This CDR3 contains 15 residues. CDR1 is LNHNV, CDR2 YYDKDF, per germline (reference sequence). As DNA, the CDR3 is TGTGCCACCAGCAGCGGGAGCGGGGAATCAGATACGCAGTATTTT. Protein product: CATSSGSGESDTQYF.

The chain joins TRBV9 to TRBJ1-1; D perhaps matches TRBD1 (6 bases). V dropped 3 bases and J dropped 8 bases, with 17 bases sitting between them. The CDR3 runs to 14 residues. The germline CDR1 and CDR2 sequences are SGDLS and YYNGEE. The CDR3 reads CASSGRQDPHEAFF. The CDR3 DNA sequence: TGTGCCAGCAGCGGCCGACAGGACCCCCACGAAGCTTTCTTT. The variable domain in full, with the rest retrieved from reference TRBV9 and TRBJ1-1, is DSGVTQTPKHLITATGQRVTLRCSPRSGDLSVYWYQQSLDQGLQFLIQYYNGEERAKGNILERFSAQQFPDLHSELNLSSLELGDSALYFCASSGRQDPHEAFFGQGTRLTVV.

This clone has more than one count but fewer than ten. This chain uses TRBV7-9 with TRBJ1-6; 9 bases fit TRBD1. The germline V gene has CDR1 SEHNR and CDR2 FQNEAQ (reference sequence). The CDR3 consists of 15 residues. With 1 base clipped from V and 14 bases from J, the junction kept 9 bases outside the gene matches. CDR3 protein: CASSLGTGALMALHF. Written as DNA, the CDR3 is TGTGCCAGCAGCTTAGGGACAGGGGCCCTGATGGCCCTCCACTTT.

The chain joins TRBV10-3 to TRBJ1-5; D is possibly TRBD1 (6 bases). V lost 0 bases and J 5 bases, leaving 11 bases between the germline ends. This CDR3 spans 15 amino acids. Per germline, CDR1 ENHRY and CDR2 SYGVKD. The CDR3 is CAISESTGIHQPQHF. The DNA for the CDR3 is TGTGCCATCAGTGAGTCTACAGGGATCCATCAGCCCCAGCATTTT.

This clone came up a few times. The V gene is TRBV7-3, the J gene TRBJ2-7; 10 positions match TRBD1. Germline V gene data show CDR1 as SGHTA and CDR2 as FQGTGA. With V trimmed by 6 bases and J by 4 bases, 6 bases remained unmatched. This CDR3 spans 14 amino acids. CDR3 sequence: CASSFGTGEYEQYF. The CDR3 DNA reads as TGTGCCAGCAGTTTTGGGACAGGGGAATACGAGCAGTACTTC.

This clone was observed a handful of times. The same CDR3 can be traced to other DNA sequences in this sample. The J gene is TRBJ1-4, the V gene TRBV5-1; 8 positions agree with TRBD1. Germline V gene lookup returns CDR1 SGHRS and CDR2 YFSETQ. V dropped 0 bases and J dropped 5; count of bases not matched to a gene: 0. The CDR3 covers 14 residues. The CDR3 coding sequence is TGCGCCAGCAGCTTGGGACAGGGGAATGAAAAACTGTTTTTT. It translates to CASSLGQGNEKLFF.

V is TRBV14 and J is TRBJ1-2; a weak D match, TRBD1 (5 bases). Trimming removed 6 bases from V and 4 bases from J, with 12 bases in between. Per germline, CDR1 SGHDN and CDR2 FVKESK. The length of the CDR3 is 13 residues. The CDR3 region is CASSIRQTYGYTF. CDR3 DNA: TGTGCCAGCAGTATCCGACAGACCTATGGCTACACCTTC.

The rearrangement links TRBV19 to TRBJ1-3; tentatively, D is TRBD1 (6 bases). Trimming left V 5 bases short and J 2 bases short, with 13 bases between. Germline CDR1 is LNHDA and CDR2 is SQIVND (reference sequence). The CDR3 consists of 15 residues. This chain's CDR3 is CASSEPRDTGNTIYF. CDR3 sequence (DNA): TGTGCCAGTAGTGAGCCCAGGGACACTGGAAACACCATATATTTT.

This chain's CDR3 is CASSQGYRRGPTDTQYF. The CDR3 region has the DNA TGCGCCAGCAGCCAAGGCTACAGGCGGGGCCCCACAGATACGCAGTATTTT. The chain recombines TRBV4-3 with TRBJ2-3; weak D call: TRBD2 (6 bases). The CDR3 has 17 amino acids. The V and J ends lost 1 base and 2 bases respectively, with 16 bases between them. Germline CDR1 LGHNA, CDR2 YSLEER.

This clone came up a few times. The genes are TRBV10-2 and TRBJ2-5; tentatively, D is TRBD1 (5 bases). The CDR3 loop spans 14 amino acids. In germline, CDR1 is WSHSY, CDR2 SAAADI. Trimming removed 0 bases from V and 8 bases from J, with 13 bases in between. The CDR3 sequence: CASSESGRRGTQYF. The CDR3 nucleotides read TGCGCCAGCAGTGAGTCGGGGCGCCGTGGAACCCAGTACTTC.

The V gene is TRBV5-1, the J gene TRBJ1-3, with 9 bases identical to TRBD1. V dropped 0 bases and J dropped 2; count of bases not matched to a gene: 3. CDR1 is SGHRS and CDR2 is YFSETQ in the germline V gene. CDR3 length equals 16 residues. The CDR3 DNA follows: TGCGCCAGCAGCTTGGTGTGGACAGGGGCTGGAAACACCATATATTTT. Amino acid sequence: CASSLVWTGAGNTIYF.

The rearrangement uses TRBV5-4 and TRBJ1-5, with 9 bases aligning to TRBD1. This CDR3 is 18 amino acids long. The ends lost 0 bases at V and 0 bases at J; junction bases unmatched: 7. From germline, CDR1 is SGHNT and CDR2 YYREEE (reference sequence). The CDR3 DNA reads TGTGCCAGCAGCTTGGCAACTCCGGACAGGGGTAGCAATCAGCCCCAGCATTTT. Its protein product is CASSLATPDRGSNQPQHF.

This chain connects TRBV15 to TRBJ1-2, with D hard to call. The V gene lost 6 bases and the J gene lost 4 bases, with 12 bases spanning the gap. There are 13 residues in the CDR3. CDR1 LNHNV and CDR2 YYDKDF come from the germline V gene (reference sequence). CDR3 in DNA: TGTGCCACCAGTTTATCGGGAACCTATGGCTACACCTTC. As protein: CATSLSGTYGYTF.

The rearrangement links TRBV5-1 to TRBJ2-3; 10 bases align to TRBD2. The CDR3 has 20 amino acids. Germline V gene data show CDR1 as SGHRS and CDR2 as YFSETQ. Unmatched junction bases numbered 22, after V lost 3 bases and J lost 6 bases. The CDR3: CASSYPGQDYDGTSVDTQYF. As DNA, the CDR3 is TGCGCCAGCAGCTATCCGGGACAGGATTACGACGGGACTAGCGTCGATACGCAGTATTTT.

This chain joins TRBV4-3 and TRBJ2-1; no clear D. The length of the CDR3 is 13 residues. V was pared by 0 bases and J by 10 bases, with 10 bases between. Germline V gene sequence: CDR1 LGHNA, CDR2 YSLEER. CDR3 sequence: CASSQEVSGEQFF. CDR3 sequence (DNA): TGCGCCAGCAGCCAAGAGGTTTCCGGGGAGCAGTTCTTC.

The gene calls are TRBV7-2 and TRBJ2-5, with 8 bases aligning to TRBD2. This CDR3 spans 15 amino acids. The V gene end was trimmed by 1 base and the J gene end by 4 bases; junction bases not matched to a gene: 5. The V gene's germline CDR1 is SGHTA and CDR2 FQGNSA. For the CDR3, the DNA is TGTGCCAGCAGCTTAGTTGCGGCGGGGGGAGAGACCCAGTACTTC. Translated: CASSLVAAGGETQYF.

The chain has TRBV5-1 and TRBJ2-4, with TRBD2 matching 7 bases. V shed 7 bases, J shed 3 bases, and the junction held 1 base outside the gene matches. Germline-derived CDR1 and CDR2 are SGHRS and YFSETQ. This CDR3 comprises 12 residues. CDR3 sequence (DNA): TGCGCCAGCCGGGAGGACAAAAACATTCAGTACTTC. It codes for CASREDKNIQYF.

In nucleotides, the CDR3 is TGTGCCAGCAGCTTTACTGCGTACGAGCAGTACTTC. Translation: CASSFTAYEQYF. The chain couples TRBV5-5 to TRBJ2-7; D gene ambiguous. Trimming took off 2 bases at V and 4 bases at J, with 7 bases between the two ends. This CDR3 comprises 12 residues. The germline V gene has CDR1 SGHKS and CDR2 YYEKEE (reference sequence).

The chain combines TRBV5-1 with TRBJ2-1, with a weak D call TRBD2 (5 bases). With 6 bases removed from V and 5 bases from J, the gap between germline ends came to 18 bases. CDR1 is SGHRS, CDR2 YFSETQ, per germline. This CDR3 is built from 15 residues. CDR3 amino acids: CASTLYSAEDNEQFF. For the CDR3, the DNA is TGCGCCAGCACCCTCTATAGCGCCGAGGACAATGAGCAGTTCTTC.

The chain links TRBV5-1 to TRBJ2-1; weak D call: TRBD2 (6 bases). This CDR3 spans 14 amino acids. Trimming removed 4 bases from V and 9 bases from J, with 17 bases in between. CDR1 is SGHRS, CDR2 YFSETQ, per germline. CDR3 DNA sequence: TGCGCCAGCAGCCTACACGGCGGGGCCCCTGAGCAGTTCTTC. Its protein is CASSLHGGAPEQFF.

V usage is TRBV27 and J usage is TRBJ1-2; no firm D call. CDR1 is MNHEY and CDR2 is SMNVEV in the germline V gene (reference sequence). CDR3 length: 16 amino acids. V was clipped by 5 bases and J by 1 base, with 17 bases between them. The CDR3 loop is CASSPWRGSFNYGYTF. For the CDR3, the DNA is TGTGCCAGCAGTCCTTGGAGAGGGAGCTTTAACTATGGCTACACCTTC.